This T cell receptor (beta chain) is drawn from a study of beta chain features in type 1 diabetes. The germline gives CDR1 SGHDN, CDR2 FVKESK. Trimming stripped 4 bases from V and 0 bases from J, with 9 bases between. This CDR3 contains 14 residues. Of the isolated RNA, all was reverse transcribed, and so the sequenced material was expressed TCRB transcripts. Assay: immunoSEQ multiplex PCR; the TCRdb copy retains only in-frame clones and omits some. The sample holds a few hundred thousand clones, about 14% seen once. This clone appeared many times. Researchers reported sorting CD4+ naive, central memory, regulatory and stem cell-like memory cells via CD45RO/CCR7/CD25/CD127/CD95/CD27.

The V call is TRBV14, the J call TRBJ1-2; D is ambiguous. The sequence derives from a man younger than 40 in good health. Sequenced input: central memory CD4+ T cells from blood. The CDR3 nucleotides are TGTGCCAGCAGCCCCCTAATAACTAACTATGGCTACACCTTC. This translates into CASSPLITNYGYTF. The full variable domain, in which reference TRBV14 and TRBJ1-2 provide the parts outside the CDR3, is EAGVTQFPSHSVIEKGQTVTLRCDPISGHDNLYWYRRVMGKEIKFLLHFVKESKQDESGMPNNRFLAERTGGTYSTLKVQPAELEDSGVYFCASSPLITNYGYTFGSGTRLTVV.